The 8 T cell receptor beta chains presented below share a single source sample, sequenced in a study of blood T cell repertoires in COVID-19. TCRdb's table, derived via immunoSEQ multiplex PCR, lists solely in-frame clones and lacks some. The repertoire consists of around 200,000 clones, with more than 70% occurring once and the leading ten covering approximately 3%. Sequences were obtained from peripheral blood. Receptors were obtained from a woman of 80 years or more with active or convalescent COVID-19.

The V and J genes are TRBV6-2 or TRBV6-3 and TRBJ2-1; the match to TRBD2 covers 11 bases. V shed 5 bases and J 1 base; nucleotides not matched to a gene: 4. Germline-derived CDR1 and CDR2 are MNHEY and SVGEGT. The CDR3 length is 16 residues. The CDR3, as DNA: TGTGCCAGCAGTACTAGACTAGCGGGGTCCTACAATGAGCAGTTCTTC. This encodes CASSTRLAGSYNEQFF.

V usage is TRBV5-1 and J usage is TRBJ2-7; D ambiguous. CDR1 is SGHRS and CDR2 is YFSETQ in the germline V gene. The germline V and J ends were trimmed by 0 bases and 3 bases, with 16 bases remaining between them. The CDR3 loop spans 16 amino acids. Written as DNA, the CDR3 is TGCGCCAGCAGCTTGGCTCCTACGGGTTCTCACTACGAGCAGTACTTC. Translating it yields CASSLAPTGSHYEQYF.

This chain uses TRBV5-6 with TRBJ2-5; D remains unclear. The CDR3 is 15 residues long. Per germline, CDR1 SGHDT and CDR2 YYEEEE. Trimming took 0 bases from V and 1 from J, leaving 10 bases between them. The CDR3 DNA sequence: TGTGCCAGCAGCTTGGGTTACAGACCCCAAGAGACCCAGTACTTC. Its protein product is CASSLGYRPQETQYF. The complete variable domain, with remaining parts taken from reference TRBV5-6 and TRBJ2-5, reads DAGVTQSPTHLIKTRGQQVTLRCSPKSGHDTVSWYQQALGQGPQFIFQYYEEEERQRGNFPDRFSGHQFPNYSSELNVNALLLGDSALYLCASSLGYRPQETQYFGPGTRLLVL.

The chain is built from TRBV4-1 and TRBJ2-7; TRBD1 matches 9 bases. The CDR3 is 15 amino acids. V trimming: 2 bases; J trimming: 5 bases; junction bases outside the gene matches: 7. CDR1 is MGHRA and CDR2 is YSYEKL in the germline V gene. CDR3 coding DNA: TGCGCCAGCAGCCAACTAGGGACAGGGTCCCACGAGCAGTACTTC. Translated: CASSQLGTGSHEQYF.

The rearrangement uses TRBV2 and TRBJ1-3; TRBD1 matches 8 bases. V gave up 8 bases and J gave up 0 bases; unmatched junction bases: 3. Germline loops: CDR1 SNHLY, CDR2 FYNNEI. This CDR3 is built from 14 residues. The CDR3 DNA reads TGTGCCAGCGGAGACAGGGGCTCTGGAAACACCATATATTTT. Its translation: CASGDRGSGNTIYF. The entire variable domain, with the rest obtained from reference TRBV2 and TRBJ1-3, is as follows: EPEVTQTPSHQVTQMGQEVILRCVPISNHLYFYWYRQILGQKVEFLVSFYNNEISEKSEIFDDQFSVERPDGSNFTLKIRSTKLEDSAMYFCASGDRGSGNTIYFGEGSWLTVV.

The chain recombines TRBV28 with TRBJ1-1; 10 nucleotides align to TRBD1. The germline CDR1 and CDR2 sequences are MDHEN and SYDVKM. V lost 5 bases and J lost 8; bases outside the gene matches: 11. The CDR3 totals 15 residues. The CDR3 here is CASSPRTGGEVEAFF. The CDR3 region has the DNA TGTGCCAGCAGTCCCCGGACAGGGGGGGAGGTAGAAGCTTTCTTT.

The rearrangement links TRBV27 to TRBJ2-7; weak D call: TRBD1 (6 bases). This CDR3 has 15 residues. Germline assignment: CDR1 MNHEY and CDR2 SMNVEV (reference sequence). With 8 bases removed from V and 6 bases from J, the gap between germline ends came to 23 bases. Written as DNA, the CDR3 is TGTGCCAGCCCCACAGGGTACGGTTTGTGGTCCGAGCAGTACTTC. It yields the protein CASPTGYGLWSEQYF.

The rearrangement uses TRBV28 and TRBJ2-7; 9 positions agree with TRBD1. Germline CDR1 reads MDHEN; CDR2 reads SYDVKM. The CDR3 has 15 residues. The V and J ends lost 6 bases and 4 bases, in that order; junction bases with no gene match: 10. The CDR3 protein is CASSSIRDRAYEQYF. As DNA, the CDR3 is TGTGCCAGCAGCTCTATCCGGGACAGGGCTTACGAGCAGTACTTC.